This entry concerns a single TCR beta chain. Its antigen is currently unknown. Read coverage stops 3 residues before the CDR3 terminus; the germline J gene supplies the remainder. The data stem from a study of T cells in women clearing cervical HPV infection. Whole-study context: Controls gave blood once infection was undetectable; cases at lesion identification.

Whole-study results and caveats: TRBV6-7 abundance was lower in cases than controls (0.11% versus 0.16%).

Here immunoSEQ multiplex PCR was the method, and the copy in TCRdb shows in-frame clones only, minus some. The sample's table shows approximately 41,000 clones. The CDR3 is 13 amino acids. V was pared by 2 bases and J by 7 bases, with 5 bases of the junction left unmatched. The germline gives CDR1 SGHRS, CDR2 YFSETQ. Dot-blot hybridization genotyped cervical HPV amplified with MY09/MY11 PCR. The receptor was derived from a woman between 18 and 70 years old with a cervical HPV16 infection that either progressed to CIN3+ or cleared (not recorded which). Sequencing was carried out using blood buffy coat. The gene calls are TRBV5-1 and TRBJ1-2; 7 bases line up with TRBD1. Incomplete CDR3 DNA: TGCGCCAGCAGCTTCGAGGGGGCGGTTGGC. Protein sequence: CASSFEGAVG. The entire CDR3 protein reads CASSFEGAVGYTF.